Below are 5 T cell receptor beta chains sequenced from a single sample in a study of T-cell memory formation after mild COVID-19. Via MiXCR, TCRdb re-called the 5' RACE reads, giving one row per CDR3 protein. Of over 55,000 distinct CDR3 sequences listed, over 7.5% are singletons. The sample taken for sequencing was PBMCs or a T cell subset sorted from them (not recorded which). The receptors were sampled from a man younger than 35 who had mild COVID-19 (a few samples of this study predate the infection). Cell type and time point are not known.

The V gene is TRBV12-3 or TRBV12-4, the J gene TRBJ2-7, with 10 nucleotides matching TRBD1. The junction had 2 bases not matched to a gene; V was cut back by 1 base and J by 2 bases. The CDR3 contains 15 residues. DNA for the CDR3: TGTGCCAGCAGTTTAGAGGGACAGGGGCCCTACGAGCAGTACTTC. This gives the protein CASSLEGQGPYEQYF.

The J gene is TRBJ2-3, the V gene TRBV7-2; no clear D gene. The CDR3 runs 14 residues. Trimming cost V 5 bases and J 0 bases, with 9 bases left between them. Germline V lookup: CDR1 SGHTA, CDR2 FQGNSA. The CDR3 loop reads CASSPSGSTDTQYF. In DNA form, the CDR3 reads TGTGCCAGCAGCCCCTCGGGTAGCACAGATACGCAGTATTTT.

This clonotype was seen repeatedly, ten times or more. The V call is TRBV12-3 or TRBV12-4, the J call TRBJ2-3, with 7 bases fitting TRBD2. This CDR3 is built from 15 residues. Trimming removed 7 bases from V and 2 bases from J; junction bases left unmatched: 9. Here the CDR3 reads CASKPPGLPTDTQYF. In DNA form, the CDR3 reads TGTGCCAGCAAACCGCCGGGACTACCCACAGATACGCAGTATTTT.

Only a few counts were recorded for this clonotype. The rearrangement links TRBV5-1 to TRBJ2-1; TRBD2 agrees at 11 bases. V gave up 0 bases and J gave up 3 bases; unmatched junction bases: 2. The CDR3 extends over 16 amino acids. Germline V CDR1 and CDR2: SGHRS, YFSETQ. The CDR3 DNA is TGCGCCAGCAGCTTGGGGGGGACTAGCGGCTACAATGAGCAGTTCTTC. Protein product: CASSLGGTSGYNEQFF.

There are a few counts of this clonotype. This chain's CDR3 is CASSSTTTGELFF. The CDR3 DNA reads as TGTGCCAGCAGCTCCACTACAACCGGGGAGCTGTTTTTT. V usage is TRBV7-3 and J usage is TRBJ2-2; D is ambiguous. Germline-derived CDR1 and CDR2 are SGHTA and FQGTGA. With 4 bases removed from V and 5 bases from J, the gap between germline ends came to 8 bases. This CDR3 is built from 13 residues.